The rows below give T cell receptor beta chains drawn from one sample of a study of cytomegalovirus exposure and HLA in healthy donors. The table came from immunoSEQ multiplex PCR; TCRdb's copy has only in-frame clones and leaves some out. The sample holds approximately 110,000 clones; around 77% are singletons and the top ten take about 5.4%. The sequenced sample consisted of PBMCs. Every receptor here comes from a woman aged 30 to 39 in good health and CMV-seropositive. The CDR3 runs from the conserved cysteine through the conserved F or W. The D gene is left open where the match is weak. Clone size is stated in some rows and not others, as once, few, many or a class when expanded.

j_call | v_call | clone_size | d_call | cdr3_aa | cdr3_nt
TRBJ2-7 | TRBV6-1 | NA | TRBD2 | CAGGGSSGSYYEQYF | TGTGCCGGGGGGGGGTCTAGCGGGAGTTACTACGAGCAGTACTTC
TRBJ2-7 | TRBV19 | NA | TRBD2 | CASSIEAGGPYEQYF | TGTGCCAGTAGTATAGAAGCGGGAGGACCCTACGAGCAGTACTTC
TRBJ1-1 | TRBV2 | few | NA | CASRGARMNTEAFF | TGTGCCAGCAGGGGGGCCAGAATGAACACTGAAGCTTTCTTT
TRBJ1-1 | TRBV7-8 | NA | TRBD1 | CASSFGTGGTEAFF | TGTGCCAGCAGCTTCGGGACAGGGGGAACTGAAGCTTTCTTT
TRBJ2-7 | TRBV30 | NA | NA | CAWRQDRSSYEQYF | TGTGCCTGGAGGCAAGACAGGAGCTCCTACGAGCAGTACTTC
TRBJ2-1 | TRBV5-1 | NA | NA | CASSLVGGSYNEQFF | TGCGCCAGCAGCTTGGTGGGGGGCTCCTACAATGAGCAGTTCTTC
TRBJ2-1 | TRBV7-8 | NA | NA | CASSLERISSYNEQFF | TGTGCCAGCAGCTTAGAGCGGATCAGCTCCTACAATGAGCAGTTCTTC
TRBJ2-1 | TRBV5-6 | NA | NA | CASSSKNSGDEQFF | TGTGCCAGCAGCTCAAAAAACTCGGGGGATGAGCAGTTCTTC
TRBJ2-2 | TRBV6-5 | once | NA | CASLQMNTGELFF | TGTGCCAGCCTTCAGATGAACACCGGGGAGCTGTTTTTT
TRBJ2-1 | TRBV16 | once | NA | CASSQSRSGEQFF | TGTGCCAGCAGCCAATCTAGGTCGGGGGAGCAGTTCTTC
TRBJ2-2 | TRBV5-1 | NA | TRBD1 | CASSLTRTGGTGELFF | TGCGCCAGCAGCTTGACGAGGACAGGGGGCACCGGGGAGCTGTTTTTT
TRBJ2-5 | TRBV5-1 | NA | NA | CASSLYSGEMVQETQYF | TGCGCCAGCAGCTTGTATTCCGGGGAAATGGTTCAAGAGACCCAGTACTTC
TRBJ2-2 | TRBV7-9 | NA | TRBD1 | CASSLPGQGATGELFF | TGTGCCAGCAGCTTACCTGGACAGGGGGCTACCGGGGAGCTGTTTTTT
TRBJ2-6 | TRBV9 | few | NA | CASSGQSSGANVLTF | TGTGCCAGCAGCGGTCAGTCGTCCGGGGCCAACGTCCTGACTTTC
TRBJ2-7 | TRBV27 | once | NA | CASSLSEGPYAYEQYF | TGTGCCAGCAGTTTATCGGAGGGACCTTATGCCTACGAGCAGTACTTC
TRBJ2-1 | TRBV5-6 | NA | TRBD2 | CASSRGGGLEQFF | TGTGCCAGCAGCCGGGGGGGCGGACTGGAGCAGTTCTTC
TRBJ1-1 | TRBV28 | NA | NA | CASSPSGFLGEAFF | TGTGCCAGCAGCCCCTCAGGGTTCCTCGGTGAAGCTTTCTTT